This T cell receptor (beta chain) came from a study of blood T cell repertoires in COVID-19. Study-level information: Spain, Italy and the United States supplied samples that represented acute and convalescent COVID-19.

Sequencing used immunoSEQ multiplex PCR; TCRdb keeps in-frame clones, though not all of them. The data hold about 220,000 clones, with roughly four fifths observed a single time. The material sequenced was peripheral blood. The sequence derives from a woman aged 70-85 years with COVID-19, enrolled during active disease.

This CDR3 is CASSYAGGTDTQYF. The CDR3 region has the DNA TGTGCCAGCAGTTATGCGGGGGGTACAGATACGCAGTATTTT. The rearrangement links TRBV6-5 to TRBJ2-3, with 8 positions matching TRBD2. Germline loops: CDR1 MNHEY, CDR2 SVGAGI. V shed 3 bases, J shed 3 bases, and the junction held 2 bases outside the gene matches. The CDR3 is 14 amino acids.